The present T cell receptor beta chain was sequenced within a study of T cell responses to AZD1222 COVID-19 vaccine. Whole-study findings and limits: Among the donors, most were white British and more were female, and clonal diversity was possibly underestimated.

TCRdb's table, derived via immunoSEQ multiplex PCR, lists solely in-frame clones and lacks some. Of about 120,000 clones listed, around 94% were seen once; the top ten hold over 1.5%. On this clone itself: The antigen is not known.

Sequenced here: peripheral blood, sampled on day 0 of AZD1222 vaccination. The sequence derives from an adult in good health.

Here the CDR3 DNA reads TGTGCCAGCGGGGGGGAACAGCTTAGGAATCAGCCCCAGCATTTT. Its protein product is CASGGEQLRNQPQHF. The chain recombines TRBV2 with TRBJ1-5, with D perhaps TRBD1 (5 bases). Deletions cut 8 bases from V and 4 bases from J, with 18 bases between. Germline V gene sequence: CDR1 SNHLY, CDR2 FYNNEI. There are 15 residues in the CDR3.